The 15 T cell receptor beta chains below all came from one sample that was sequenced in a study of T cell repertoires in cytomegalovirus infection. TCRdb re-called the reads through MiXCR, storing one row per CDR3 protein. In the table there are 310,000 or so distinct CDR3 sequences, roughly 24% of which are singletons. The source material was PBMCs. The receptor set was obtained from a human donor in good health (CMV status not recorded). Some clones in this sample may be carry-over from other donors' samples.

This clonotype was seen a handful of times. The V gene is TRBV2, the J gene TRBJ2-5; D possibly corresponds to TRBD1 (5 bases). Trimming left V 4 bases short and J 5 bases short, with 11 bases between. The CDR3 is made up of 13 amino acids. Germline CDR1 and CDR2: SNHLY and FYNNEI. CDR3 sequence (DNA): TGTGCCAGCAGTGGCGACAGCGTCGAGACCCAGTACTTC. This translates into CASSGDSVETQYF.

This clonotype was found a few times. This chain joins TRBV11-2 and TRBJ2-7; D perhaps matches TRBD1 (5 bases). This CDR3 contains 16 residues. V lost 3 bases and J 0 bases, leaving 15 bases between the germline ends. CDR1 is SGHAT and CDR2 is FQNNGV in the germline V gene. CDR3 DNA sequence: TGTGCCAGCAGCTTGACGAGTCGACAGATCTCCTACGAGCAGTACTTC. Its protein product is CASSLTSRQISYEQYF.

This clonotype was recorded many times. This chain links TRBV7-2 with TRBJ2-2, with 8 bases matching TRBD2. Germline values: CDR1 SGHTA, CDR2 FQGNSA. This CDR3 spans 19 amino acids. Trimming took 4 bases from V and 8 from J; bases not matched to a gene: 21. The CDR3 sequence is CASSSGGVQQAGAGGELFF. DNA of the CDR3: TGTGCCAGCAGCTCCGGGGGGGTACAGCAAGCGGGAGCTGGAGGGGAGCTGTTTTTT.

This chain uses TRBV10-3 with TRBJ1-2; 7 bases align to TRBD1. The trim removed 2 bases at V and 0 bases at J, leaving 6 bases unmatched. The germline CDR1 and CDR2 sequences are ENHRY and SYGVKD. The CDR3 extends over 16 amino acids. This CDR3 is CAISEEGQRANYGYTF. For the CDR3, the DNA is TGTGCCATCAGTGAGGAGGGACAGAGGGCTAACTATGGCTACACCTTC.

This clonotype was seen a few times. V and J are TRBV11-2 and TRBJ2-3; D remains ambiguous. This CDR3 region has 13 residues. V was trimmed by 5 bases and J by 2 bases, leaving 8 bases between them. The germline gives CDR1 SGHAT, CDR2 FQNNGV. The CDR3 loop reads CASSPPPTDTQYF. The CDR3 region has the DNA TGTGCCAGCAGCCCCCCACCCACAGATACGCAGTATTTT.

There are a few counts of this clonotype. The genes are TRBV10-3 and TRBJ1-1, with 10 bases fitting TRBD1. Germline loops: CDR1 ENHRY, CDR2 SYGVKD. Trimming removed 3 bases from V and 7 bases from J; junction bases left unmatched: 8. This CDR3 spans 15 amino acids. DNA of the CDR3: TGTGCCATCAGTGATGGGGGACAGGGGTTCATTGAAGCTTTCTTT. This translates into CAISDGGQGFIEAFF.

This clonotype was seen only once. The chain is built from TRBV19 and TRBJ2-7, with no clear D. The CDR3 loop spans 14 amino acids. Between the trimmed V and J ends, which lost 6 bases and 2 bases, there was a span of 14 bases. Germline loops: CDR1 LNHDA, CDR2 SQIVND (reference sequence). The CDR3 loop is CASSLQAAAYEQYF. CDR3 nucleotide sequence: TGTGCCAGTAGCCTTCAGGCAGCCGCCTACGAGCAGTACTTC.

The gene calls are TRBV9 and TRBJ2-5, with D possibly matching TRBD2 (6 bases). The CDR3 has 15 residues. V lost 3 bases, J lost 4 bases, and 16 bases lay in between. Per germline, CDR1 SGDLS and CDR2 YYNGEE. CDR3 nucleotide sequence: TGTGCCAGCAGCGGTCGGGGGTTCTTTGGAGAGACCCAGTACTTC. Translation gives CASSGRGFFGETQYF.

This clonotype was counted only a few times. The chain uses TRBV12-3 or TRBV12-4 and TRBJ1-4; D is undetermined. V lost 5 bases and J lost 0, with 13 bases in between. CDR3 length equals 16 residues. This CDR3 reads CASSPRVVATNEKLFF. The CDR3 nucleotides read TGTGCCAGCAGTCCCCGTGTGGTTGCAACTAATGAAAAACTGTTTTTT.

This clonotype has just a few counts. This rearrangement joins TRBV20-1 to TRBJ2-5; D may be TRBD2 (5 bases). The CDR3 loop spans 14 amino acids. Germline values: CDR1 DFQATT, CDR2 SNEGSKA (reference sequence). With 0 bases removed from V and 1 base from J, the gap between germline ends came to 9 bases. Written as DNA, the CDR3 is TGCAGTGCTAGAGATCGAAGCGGCCAAGAGACCCAGTACTTC. It encodes CSARDRSGQETQYF.

This clonotype has a count of ten or more. The V gene is TRBV7-2, the J gene TRBJ2-7; the D is unclear. Trimming shortened V by 3 bases and J by 3 bases, and 9 bases separated the two germline ends. The CDR3 sequence is 13 residues long. CDR1 is SGHTA, CDR2 FQGNSA, per germline. The CDR3 spells CASSFRVSYEQYF. CDR3 sequence (DNA): TGTGCCAGCAGCTTCCGGGTTAGCTACGAGCAGTACTTC. Full variable domain (remainder filled in from reference TRBV7-2 and TRBJ2-7): GAGVSQSPSNKVTEKGKDVELRCDPISGHTALYWYRQSLGQGLEFLIYFQGNSAPDKSGLPSDRFSAERTGGSVSTLTIQRTQQEDSAVYLCASSFRVSYEQYFGPGTRLTVT.

This sequence joins TRBV11-3 and TRBJ2-6, with no clear D. Germline CDR1 reads SGHNT; CDR2 reads YENEEA. Deletions cut 5 bases from V and 2 bases from J, with 10 bases between. The CDR3 sequence is 15 residues long. CDR3 in amino acids: CASSPRVAGANVLTF. The CDR3 DNA reads as TGTGCCAGCAGCCCAAGGGTGGCTGGGGCCAACGTCCTGACTTTC.

J is TRBJ2-7 and V is TRBV29-1; 9 nucleotides align to TRBD1. The CDR3 sequence is 11 residues long. CDR1 is SQVTM and CDR2 is ANQGSEA in the germline V gene. After removal of 6 bases from V and 6 bases from J, the junction contained 3 bases not matched to a gene. CDR3 protein: CSVQTGGEQYF. The DNA of the CDR3 is TGCAGCGTCCAGACAGGGGGCGAGCAGTACTTC.

The V call is TRBV7-2, the J call TRBJ1-2; weak D call: TRBD1 (6 bases). Germline V gene lookup returns CDR1 SGHTA and CDR2 FQGNSA. V was trimmed by 5 bases and J by 8 bases, leaving 15 bases between them. The CDR3 has 13 residues. The CDR3 protein is CASSPGGARGYTF. In nucleotides, the CDR3 is TGTGCCAGCAGCCCGGGGGGGGCCCGGGGCTACACCTTC.

This clonotype was detected only a few times. This chain uses TRBV6-2 or TRBV6-3 with TRBJ2-1; 8 bases fit TRBD2. The CDR3 loop spans 14 amino acids. The V and J ends lost 10 bases and 7 bases, in that order; junction bases with no gene match: 12. Germline V gene data show CDR1 as MNHEY and CDR2 as SVGEGT. Here the CDR3 reads CATHRGGARNEQFF. CDR3 bases: TGTGCCACCCACCGGGGGGGGGCTCGGAATGAGCAGTTCTTC.